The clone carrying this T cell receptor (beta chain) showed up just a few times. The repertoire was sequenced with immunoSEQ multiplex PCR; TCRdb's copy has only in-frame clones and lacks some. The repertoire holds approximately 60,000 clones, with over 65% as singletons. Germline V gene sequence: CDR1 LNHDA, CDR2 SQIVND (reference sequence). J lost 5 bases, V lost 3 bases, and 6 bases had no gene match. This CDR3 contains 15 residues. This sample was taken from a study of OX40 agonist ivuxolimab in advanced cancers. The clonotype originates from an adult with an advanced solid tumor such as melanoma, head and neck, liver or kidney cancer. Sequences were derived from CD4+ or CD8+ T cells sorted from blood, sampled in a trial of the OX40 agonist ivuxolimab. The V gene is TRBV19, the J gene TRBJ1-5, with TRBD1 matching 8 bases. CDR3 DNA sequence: TGTGCCAGTAGTATTGGGACAGGATGGGATCAGCCCCAGCATTTT. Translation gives CASSIGTGWDQPQHF.